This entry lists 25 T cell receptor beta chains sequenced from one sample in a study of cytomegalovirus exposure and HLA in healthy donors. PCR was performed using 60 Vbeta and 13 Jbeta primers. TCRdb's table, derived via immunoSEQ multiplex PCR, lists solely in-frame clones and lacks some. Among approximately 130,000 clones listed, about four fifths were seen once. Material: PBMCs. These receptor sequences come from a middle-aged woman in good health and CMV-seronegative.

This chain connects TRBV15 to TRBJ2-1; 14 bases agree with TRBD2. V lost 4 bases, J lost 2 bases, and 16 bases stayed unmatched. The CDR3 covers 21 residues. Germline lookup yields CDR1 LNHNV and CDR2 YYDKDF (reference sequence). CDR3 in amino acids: CATSTEGGLAGVELAYNEQFF. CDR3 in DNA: TGTGCCACCAGCACTGAGGGGGGACTAGCGGGGGTCGAGCTCGCCTACAATGAGCAGTTCTTC.

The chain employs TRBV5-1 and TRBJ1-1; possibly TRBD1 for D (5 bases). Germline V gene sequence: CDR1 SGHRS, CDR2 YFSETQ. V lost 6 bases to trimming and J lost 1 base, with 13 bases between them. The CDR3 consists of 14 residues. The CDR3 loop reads CASKQDSSNTEAFF. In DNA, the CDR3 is TGCGCCAGCAAACAAGACAGCTCGAACACTGAAGCTTTCTTT.

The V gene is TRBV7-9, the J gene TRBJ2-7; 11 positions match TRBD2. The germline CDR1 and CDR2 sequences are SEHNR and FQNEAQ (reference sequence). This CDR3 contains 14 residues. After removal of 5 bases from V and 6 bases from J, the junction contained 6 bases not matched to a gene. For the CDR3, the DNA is TGTGCCAGCAGCCCTACTAGCGGGAGTAGCGAGCAGTACTTC. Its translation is CASSPTSGSSEQYF.

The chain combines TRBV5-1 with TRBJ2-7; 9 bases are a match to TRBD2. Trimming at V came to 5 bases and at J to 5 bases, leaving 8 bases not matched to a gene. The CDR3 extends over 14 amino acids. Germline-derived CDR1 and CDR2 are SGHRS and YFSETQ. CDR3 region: CASRSGTSSDEQYF. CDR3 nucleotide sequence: TGCGCCAGCAGATCCGGGACTAGCTCGGACGAGCAGTACTTC. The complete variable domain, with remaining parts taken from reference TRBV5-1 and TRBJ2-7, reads KAGVTQTPRYLIKTRGQQVTLSCSPISGHRSVSWYQQTPGQGLQFLFEYFSETQRNKGNFPGRFSGRQFSNSRSEMNVSTLELGDSALYLCASRSGTSSDEQYFGPGTRLTVT.

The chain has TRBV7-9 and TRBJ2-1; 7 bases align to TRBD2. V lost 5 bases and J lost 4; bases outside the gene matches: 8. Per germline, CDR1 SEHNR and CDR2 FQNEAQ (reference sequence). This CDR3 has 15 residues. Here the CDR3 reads CASSPSREGYNEQFF. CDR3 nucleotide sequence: TGTGCCAGCAGCCCCAGCAGGGAGGGGTACAATGAGCAGTTCTTC.

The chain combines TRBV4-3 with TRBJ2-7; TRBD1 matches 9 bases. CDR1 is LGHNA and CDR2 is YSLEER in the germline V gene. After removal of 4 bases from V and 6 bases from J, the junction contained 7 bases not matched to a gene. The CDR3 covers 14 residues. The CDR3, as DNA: TGCGCCAGCAGCCTACAACAGGGGGCTGGCGAGCAGTACTTC. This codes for CASSLQQGAGEQYF.

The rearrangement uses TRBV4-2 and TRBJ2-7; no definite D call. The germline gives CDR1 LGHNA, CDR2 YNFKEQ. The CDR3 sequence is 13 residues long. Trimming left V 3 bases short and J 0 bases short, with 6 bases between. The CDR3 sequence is CASSQFSSYEQYF. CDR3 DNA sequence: TGTGCCAGCAGCCAGTTTAGCTCCTACGAGCAGTACTTC.

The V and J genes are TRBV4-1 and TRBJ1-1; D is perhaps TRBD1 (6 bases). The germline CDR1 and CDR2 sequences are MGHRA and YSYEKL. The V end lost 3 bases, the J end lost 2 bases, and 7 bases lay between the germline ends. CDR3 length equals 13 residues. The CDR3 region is CASSQTGNTEAFF. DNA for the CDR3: TGCGCCAGCAGCCAGACAGGAAACACTGAAGCTTTCTTT.

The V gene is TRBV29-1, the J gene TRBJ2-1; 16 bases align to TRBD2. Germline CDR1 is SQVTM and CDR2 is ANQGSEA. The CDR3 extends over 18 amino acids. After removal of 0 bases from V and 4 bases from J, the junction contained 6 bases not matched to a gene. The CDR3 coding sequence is TGCAGCGTTGAAGATGGGACTAGCGGGGGGGCGGTATACAATGAGCAGTTCTTC. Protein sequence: CSVEDGTSGGAVYNEQFF.

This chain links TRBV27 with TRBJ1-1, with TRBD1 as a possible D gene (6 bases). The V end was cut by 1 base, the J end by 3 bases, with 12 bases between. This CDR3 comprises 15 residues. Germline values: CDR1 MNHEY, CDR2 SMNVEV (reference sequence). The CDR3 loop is CASSLFAGADTEAFF. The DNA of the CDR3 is TGTGCCAGCAGTTTATTTGCAGGGGCGGACACTGAAGCTTTCTTT.

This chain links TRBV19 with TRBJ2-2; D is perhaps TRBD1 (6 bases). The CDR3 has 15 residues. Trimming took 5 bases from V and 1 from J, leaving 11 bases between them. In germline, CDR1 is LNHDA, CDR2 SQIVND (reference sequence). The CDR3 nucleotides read TGTGCCAGTAGTCCGTGGACAGAGAACACCGGGGAGCTGTTTTTT. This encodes CASSPWTENTGELFF. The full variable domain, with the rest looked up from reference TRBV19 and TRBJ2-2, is DGGITQSPKYLFRKEGQNVTLSCEQNLNHDAMYWYRQDPGQGLRLIYYSQIVNDFQKGDIAEGYSVSREKKESFPLTVTSAQKNPTAFYLCASSPWTENTGELFFGEGSRLTVL.

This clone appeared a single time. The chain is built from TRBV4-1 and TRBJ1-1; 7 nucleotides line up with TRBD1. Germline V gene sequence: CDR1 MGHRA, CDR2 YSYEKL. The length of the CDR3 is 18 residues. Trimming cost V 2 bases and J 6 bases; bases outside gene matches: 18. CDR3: CASSQFRGTGDQGSEAFF. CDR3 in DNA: TGCGCCAGCAGCCAATTTAGGGGCACAGGGGATCAGGGTTCTGAAGCTTTCTTT.

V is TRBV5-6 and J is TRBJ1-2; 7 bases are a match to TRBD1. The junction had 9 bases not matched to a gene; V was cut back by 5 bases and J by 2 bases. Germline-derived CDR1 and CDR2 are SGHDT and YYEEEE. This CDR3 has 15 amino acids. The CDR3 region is CASRAGTDLNYGYTF. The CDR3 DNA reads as TGTGCCAGCAGGGCCGGGACAGACTTAAACTATGGCTACACCTTC.

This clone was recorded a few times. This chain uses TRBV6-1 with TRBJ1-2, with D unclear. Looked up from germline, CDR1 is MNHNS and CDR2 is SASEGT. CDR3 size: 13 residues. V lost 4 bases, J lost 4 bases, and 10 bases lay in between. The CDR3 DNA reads TGTGCCAGCAGTGCAGGCCAGACCTATGGCTACACCTTC. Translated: CASSAGQTYGYTF.

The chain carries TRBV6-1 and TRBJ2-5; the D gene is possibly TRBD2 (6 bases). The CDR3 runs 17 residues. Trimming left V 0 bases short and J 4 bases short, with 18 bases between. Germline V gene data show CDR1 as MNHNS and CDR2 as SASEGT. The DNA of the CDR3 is TGTGCCAGCAGTGAAGCGGAAGGGAGGAGGGTAGGAGAGACCCAGTACTTC. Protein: CASSEAEGRRVGETQYF.

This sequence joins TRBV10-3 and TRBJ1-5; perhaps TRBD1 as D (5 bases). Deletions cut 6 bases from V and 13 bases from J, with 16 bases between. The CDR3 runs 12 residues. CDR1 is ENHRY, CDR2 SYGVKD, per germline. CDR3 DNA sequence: TGTGCCATCAGCGACGGGACTTCCGAGCAGCATTTT. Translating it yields CAISDGTSEQHF.

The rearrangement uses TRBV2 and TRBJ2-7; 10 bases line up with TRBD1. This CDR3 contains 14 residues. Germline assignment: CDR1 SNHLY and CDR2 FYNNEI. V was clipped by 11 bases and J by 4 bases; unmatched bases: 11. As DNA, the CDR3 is TGTGCCGGACAGGGGGACACCCGCGGTTACGAGCAGTACTTC. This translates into CAGQGDTRGYEQYF.

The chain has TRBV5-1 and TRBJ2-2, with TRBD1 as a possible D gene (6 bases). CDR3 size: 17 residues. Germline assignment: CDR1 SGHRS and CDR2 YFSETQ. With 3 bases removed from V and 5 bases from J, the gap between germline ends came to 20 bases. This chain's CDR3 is CASSSQPQGLGTGELFF. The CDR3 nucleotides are TGCGCCAGCAGCTCCCAACCACAGGGCCTTGGAACCGGGGAGCTGTTTTTT.

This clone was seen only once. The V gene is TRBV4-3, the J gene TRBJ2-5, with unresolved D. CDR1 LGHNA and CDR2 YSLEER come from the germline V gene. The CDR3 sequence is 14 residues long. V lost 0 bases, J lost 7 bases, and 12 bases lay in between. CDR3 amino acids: CASSQDPLIRTQYF. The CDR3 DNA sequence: TGCGCCAGCAGCCAAGACCCTCTTATTCGGACCCAGTACTTC.

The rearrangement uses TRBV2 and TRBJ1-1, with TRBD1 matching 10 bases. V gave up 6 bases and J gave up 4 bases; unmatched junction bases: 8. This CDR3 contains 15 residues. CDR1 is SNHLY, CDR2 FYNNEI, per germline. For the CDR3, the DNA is TGTGCCAGCAGAGGACAGGGGGTTGGGTCCACTGAAGCTTTCTTT. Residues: CASRGQGVGSTEAFF. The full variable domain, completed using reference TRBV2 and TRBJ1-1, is EPEVTQTPSHQVTQMGQEVILRCVPISNHLYFYWYRQILGQKVEFLVSFYNNEISEKSEIFDDQFSVERPDGSNFTLKIRSTKLEDSAMYFCASRGQGVGSTEAFFGQGTRLTVV.

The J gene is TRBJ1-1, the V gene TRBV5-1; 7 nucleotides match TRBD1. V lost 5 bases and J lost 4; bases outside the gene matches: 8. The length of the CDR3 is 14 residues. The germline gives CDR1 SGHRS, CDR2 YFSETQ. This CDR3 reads CASRLQTGLTEAFF. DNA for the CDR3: TGCGCCAGCAGACTTCAGACAGGGCTCACTGAAGCTTTCTTT.

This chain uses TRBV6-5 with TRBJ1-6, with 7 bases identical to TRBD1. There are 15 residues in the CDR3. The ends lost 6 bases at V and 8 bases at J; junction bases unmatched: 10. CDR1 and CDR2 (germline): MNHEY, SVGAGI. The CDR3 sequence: CASRVTGAQDSPLHF. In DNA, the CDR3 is TGTGCCAGCAGAGTTACAGGGGCCCAGGATTCACCCCTCCACTTT.

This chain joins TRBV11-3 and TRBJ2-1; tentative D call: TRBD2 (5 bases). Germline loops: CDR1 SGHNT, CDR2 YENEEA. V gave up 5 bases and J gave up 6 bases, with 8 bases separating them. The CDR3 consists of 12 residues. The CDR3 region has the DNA TGTGCCAGCAGCCGGAGGAGCAATGAGCAGTTCTTC. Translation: CASSRRSNEQFF.

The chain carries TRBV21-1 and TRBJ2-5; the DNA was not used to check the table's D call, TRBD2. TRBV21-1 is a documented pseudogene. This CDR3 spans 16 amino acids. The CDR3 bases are TGTGCCAGCAGCAGCCGGGACTATCCGTACCAAGAGACCCAGTACTTC. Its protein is CASSSRDYPYQETQYF.

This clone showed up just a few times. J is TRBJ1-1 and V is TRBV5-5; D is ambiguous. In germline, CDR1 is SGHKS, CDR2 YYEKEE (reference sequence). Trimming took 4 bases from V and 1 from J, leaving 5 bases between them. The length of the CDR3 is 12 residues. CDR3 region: CASSIQNTEAFF. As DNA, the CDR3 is TGTGCCAGCAGCATCCAGAACACTGAAGCTTTCTTT.